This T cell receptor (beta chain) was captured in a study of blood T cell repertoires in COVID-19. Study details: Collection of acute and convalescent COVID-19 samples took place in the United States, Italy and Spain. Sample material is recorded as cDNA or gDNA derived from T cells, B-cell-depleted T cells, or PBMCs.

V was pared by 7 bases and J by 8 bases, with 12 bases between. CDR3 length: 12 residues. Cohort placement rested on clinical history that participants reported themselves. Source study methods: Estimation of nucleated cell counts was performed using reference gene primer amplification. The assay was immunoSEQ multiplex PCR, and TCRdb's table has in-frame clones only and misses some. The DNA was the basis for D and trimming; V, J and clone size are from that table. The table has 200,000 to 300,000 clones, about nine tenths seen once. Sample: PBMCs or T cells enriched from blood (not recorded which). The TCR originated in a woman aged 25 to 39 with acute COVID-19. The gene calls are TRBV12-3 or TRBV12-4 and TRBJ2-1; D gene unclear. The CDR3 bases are TGTGCCAGCAAACAGTTGGGTGATGAGCAGTTCTTC. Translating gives CASKQLGDEQFF.